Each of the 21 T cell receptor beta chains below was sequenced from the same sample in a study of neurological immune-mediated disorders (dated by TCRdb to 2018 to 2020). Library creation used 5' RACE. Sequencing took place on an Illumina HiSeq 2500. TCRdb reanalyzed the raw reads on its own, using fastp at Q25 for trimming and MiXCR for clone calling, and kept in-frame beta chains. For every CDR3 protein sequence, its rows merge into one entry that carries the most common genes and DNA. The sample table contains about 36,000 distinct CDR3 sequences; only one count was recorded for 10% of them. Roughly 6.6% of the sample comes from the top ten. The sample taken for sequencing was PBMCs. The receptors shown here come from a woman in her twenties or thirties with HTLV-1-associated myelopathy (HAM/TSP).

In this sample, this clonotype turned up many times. The CDR3 coding sequence is TGTGCCAGCAGCGTAGCTTTGGACAGGGGGCAAGAGACCCAGTACTTC. This gives the protein CASSVALDRGQETQYF. The chain employs TRBV9 and TRBJ2-5; TRBD1 aligns across 10 bases. Germline V gives CDR1 SGDLS, CDR2 YYNGEE. CDR3 length equals 16 residues. V was clipped by 0 bases and J by 2 bases; unmatched bases: 4.

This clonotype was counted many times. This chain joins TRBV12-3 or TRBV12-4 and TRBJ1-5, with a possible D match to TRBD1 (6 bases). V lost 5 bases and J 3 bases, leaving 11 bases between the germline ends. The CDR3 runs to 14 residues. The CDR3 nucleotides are TGTGCCAGCAGTCCCGACAGGCCCAATCAGCCCCAGCATTTT. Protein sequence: CASSPDRPNQPQHF.

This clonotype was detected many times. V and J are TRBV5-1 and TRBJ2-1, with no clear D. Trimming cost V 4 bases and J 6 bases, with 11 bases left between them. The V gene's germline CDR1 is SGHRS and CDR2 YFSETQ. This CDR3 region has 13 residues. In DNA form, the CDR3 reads TGCGCCAGCAGCCCTTACATCGGCAATGAGCAGTTCTTC. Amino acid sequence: CASSPYIGNEQFF.

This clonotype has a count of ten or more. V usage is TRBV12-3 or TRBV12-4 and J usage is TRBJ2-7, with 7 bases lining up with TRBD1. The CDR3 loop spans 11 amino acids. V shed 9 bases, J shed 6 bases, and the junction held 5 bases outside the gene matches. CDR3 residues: CASRQGSEQYF. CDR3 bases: TGTGCCAGTCGACAGGGCTCCGAGCAGTACTTC.

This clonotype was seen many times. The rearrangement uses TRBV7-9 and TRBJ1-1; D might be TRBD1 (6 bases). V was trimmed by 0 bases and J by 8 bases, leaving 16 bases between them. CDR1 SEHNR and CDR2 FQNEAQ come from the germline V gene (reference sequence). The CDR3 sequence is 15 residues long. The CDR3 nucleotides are TGTGCCAGCAGCTTAGCGGGGGCCGCGGGCCGCGAAGCTTTCTTT. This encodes CASSLAGAAGREAFF.

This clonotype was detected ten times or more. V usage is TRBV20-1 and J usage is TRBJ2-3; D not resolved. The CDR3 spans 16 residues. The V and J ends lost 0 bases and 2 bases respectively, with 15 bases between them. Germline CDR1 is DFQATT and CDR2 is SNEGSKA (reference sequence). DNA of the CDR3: TGCAGTGCTAGAGATCTCCGGACCACACACACAGATACGCAGTATTTT. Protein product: CSARDLRTTHTDTQYF.

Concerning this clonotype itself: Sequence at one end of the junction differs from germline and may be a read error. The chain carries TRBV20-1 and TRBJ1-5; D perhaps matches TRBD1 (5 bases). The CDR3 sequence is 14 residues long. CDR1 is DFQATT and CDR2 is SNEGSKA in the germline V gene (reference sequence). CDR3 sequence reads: CSARGGTVYQTQHF. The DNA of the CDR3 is TGCAGTGCTAGAGGGGGGACGGTCTATCAGACCCAGCATTTT.

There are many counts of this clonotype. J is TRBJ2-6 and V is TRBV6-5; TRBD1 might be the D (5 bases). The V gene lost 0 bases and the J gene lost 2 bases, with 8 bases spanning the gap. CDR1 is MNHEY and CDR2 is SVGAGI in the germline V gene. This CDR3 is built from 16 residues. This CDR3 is CASSYSTTAGANVLTF. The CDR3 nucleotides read TGTGCCAGCAGTTACTCGACGACAGCTGGGGCCAACGTCCTGACTTTC.

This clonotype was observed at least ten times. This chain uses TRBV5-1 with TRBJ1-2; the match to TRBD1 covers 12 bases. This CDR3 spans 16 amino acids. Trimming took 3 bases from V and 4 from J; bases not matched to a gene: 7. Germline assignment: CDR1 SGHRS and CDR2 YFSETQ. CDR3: CASSSQPGQGAYGYTF. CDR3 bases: TGCGCCAGCAGCTCGCAGCCGGGACAGGGGGCCTATGGCTACACCTTC.

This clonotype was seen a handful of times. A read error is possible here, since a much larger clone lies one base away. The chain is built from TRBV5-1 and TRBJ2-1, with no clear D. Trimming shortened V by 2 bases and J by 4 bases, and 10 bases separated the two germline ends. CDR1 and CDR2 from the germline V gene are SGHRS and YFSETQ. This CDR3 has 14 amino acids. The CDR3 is CASSFGRRYNEQFF. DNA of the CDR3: TGCGCCAGCAGCTTTGGCAGGAGATACAATGAGCAGTTCTTC.

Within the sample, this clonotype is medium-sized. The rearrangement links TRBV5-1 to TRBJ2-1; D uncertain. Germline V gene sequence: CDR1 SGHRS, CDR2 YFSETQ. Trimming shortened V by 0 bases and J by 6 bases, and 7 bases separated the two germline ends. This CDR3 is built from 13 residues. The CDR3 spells CASSLGQANEQFF. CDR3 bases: TGCGCCAGCAGCTTGGGACAAGCCAATGAGCAGTTCTTC. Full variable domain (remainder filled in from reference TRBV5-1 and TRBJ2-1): KAGVTQTPRYLIKTRGQQVTLSCSPISGHRSVSWYQQTPGQGLQFLFEYFSETQRNKGNFPGRFSGRQFSNSRSEMNVSTLELGDSALYLCASSLGQANEQFFGPGTRLTVL.

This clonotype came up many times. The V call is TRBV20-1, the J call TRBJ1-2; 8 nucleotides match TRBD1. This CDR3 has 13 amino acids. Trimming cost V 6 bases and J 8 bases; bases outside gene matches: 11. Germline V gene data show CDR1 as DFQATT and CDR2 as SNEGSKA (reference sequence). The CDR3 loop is CSALNTGGYGYTF. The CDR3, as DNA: TGCAGTGCCTTAAACACAGGGGGATACGGCTACACCTTC.

The CDR3 coding sequence is TGCAGTGCCCGACCGGGACAGGGGGATAGAAATGAGCAGTTCTTC. This sequence encodes CSARPGQGDRNEQFF. The chain recombines TRBV20-1 with TRBJ2-1; TRBD1 matches 11 bases. Looked up from germline, CDR1 is DFQATT and CDR2 is SNEGSKA (reference sequence). The CDR3 totals 15 residues. J was trimmed by 7 bases and V by 6 bases; bases with no gene match: 11.

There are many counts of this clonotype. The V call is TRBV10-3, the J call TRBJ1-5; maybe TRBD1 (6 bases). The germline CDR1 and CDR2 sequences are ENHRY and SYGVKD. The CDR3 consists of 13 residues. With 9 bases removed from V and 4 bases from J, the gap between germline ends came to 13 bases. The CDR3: CAIKGGSNQPQHF. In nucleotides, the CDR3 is TGTGCCATAAAGGGGGGGTCGAATCAGCCCCAGCATTTT.

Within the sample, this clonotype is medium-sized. CDR3: CAISDGRGVGDTQYF. The CDR3, as DNA: TGTGCCATCAGTGACGGTCGCGGGGTTGGAGATACGCAGTATTTT. The chain recombines TRBV10-3 with TRBJ2-3; a weak D match, TRBD2 (6 bases). The CDR3 spans 15 residues. V was cut by 3 bases and J by 5 bases, with 15 bases left in between. CDR1 and CDR2 from the germline V gene are ENHRY and SYGVKD.

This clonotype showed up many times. CDR3 bases: TGTGCCAGCAGCTCGGCAGGCCAAGAGACCCAGTACTTC. It translates to CASSSAGQETQYF. The chain joins TRBV5-6 to TRBJ2-5; the D is unclear. This CDR3 has 13 residues. V was clipped by 3 bases and J by 1 base, with 7 bases between them. Germline CDR1 reads SGHDT; CDR2 reads YYEEEE.

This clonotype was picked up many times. The CDR3 bases are TGTGCCTCCGGGACTAGCGTTTCTCAGACCGGGGAGCTGTTTTTT. The encoded protein is CASGTSVSQTGELFF. J is TRBJ2-2 and V is TRBV9; 10 positions agree with TRBD2. The J segment lost 5 bases and the V segment lost 10 bases, leaving 11 bases of the junction unmatched. This CDR3 spans 15 amino acids. The germline gives CDR1 SGDLS, CDR2 YYNGEE.

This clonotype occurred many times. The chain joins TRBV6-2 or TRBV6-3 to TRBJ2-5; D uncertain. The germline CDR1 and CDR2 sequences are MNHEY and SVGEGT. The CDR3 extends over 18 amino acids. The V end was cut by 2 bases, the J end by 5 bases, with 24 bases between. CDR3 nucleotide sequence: TGTGCCAGCAGTTACCCCAGTGGCAGGTTAAAATTCTATGAGACCCAGTACTTC. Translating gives CASSYPSGRLKFYETQYF.

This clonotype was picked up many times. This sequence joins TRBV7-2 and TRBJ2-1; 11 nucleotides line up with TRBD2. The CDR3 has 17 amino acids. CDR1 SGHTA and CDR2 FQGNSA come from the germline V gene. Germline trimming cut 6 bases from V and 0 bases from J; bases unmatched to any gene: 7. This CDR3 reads CASRDRTSGSSYNEQFF. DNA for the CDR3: TGTGCCAGCAGGGACCGGACTAGCGGGTCCTCCTACAATGAGCAGTTCTTC.

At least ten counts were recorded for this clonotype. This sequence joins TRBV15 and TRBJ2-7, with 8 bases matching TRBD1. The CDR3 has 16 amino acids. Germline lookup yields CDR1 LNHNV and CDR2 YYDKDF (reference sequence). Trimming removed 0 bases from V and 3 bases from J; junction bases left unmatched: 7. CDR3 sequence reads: CATSRDPRTGYYEQYF. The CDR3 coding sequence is TGTGCCACCAGCAGAGATCCTCGGACAGGGTACTACGAGCAGTACTTC.

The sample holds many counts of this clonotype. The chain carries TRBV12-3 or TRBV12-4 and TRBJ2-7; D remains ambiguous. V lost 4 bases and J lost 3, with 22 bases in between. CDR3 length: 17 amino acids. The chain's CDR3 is CASSSGRAFEKFYEQYF. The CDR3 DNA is TGTGCCAGCAGTTCAGGTCGGGCTTTTGAGAAGTTCTACGAGCAGTACTTC.